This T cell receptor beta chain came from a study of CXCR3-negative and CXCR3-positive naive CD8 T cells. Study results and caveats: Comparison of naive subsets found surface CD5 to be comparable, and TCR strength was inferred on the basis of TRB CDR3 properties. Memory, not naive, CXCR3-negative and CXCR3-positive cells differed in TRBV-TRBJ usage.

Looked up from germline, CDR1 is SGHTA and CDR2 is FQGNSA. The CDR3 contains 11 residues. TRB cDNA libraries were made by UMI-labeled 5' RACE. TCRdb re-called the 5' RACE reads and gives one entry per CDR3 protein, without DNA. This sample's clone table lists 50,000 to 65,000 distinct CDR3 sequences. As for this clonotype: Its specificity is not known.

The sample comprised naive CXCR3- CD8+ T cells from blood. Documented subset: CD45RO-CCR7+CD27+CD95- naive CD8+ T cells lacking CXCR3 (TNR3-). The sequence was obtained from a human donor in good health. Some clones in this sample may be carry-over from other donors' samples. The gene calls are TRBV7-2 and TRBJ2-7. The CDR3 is CASTDRYEQYF.